This T cell receptor (beta chain) was identified in a study of T cell repertoires in cytomegalovirus infection. Study overall: Matching HLA type, along with CMV infection, was indicated by public TCR beta signatures.

TCRdb reprocessed the reads with MiXCR, giving one entry per CDR3 protein. This sample has 310,000 or so distinct CDR3 sequences; approximately 8.9% occur once, and the top ten carry more than 2.5%. Trimming left V 6 bases short and J 1 base short, with 12 bases between. The CDR3 runs to 13 residues. CDR1 and CDR2 (germline): DFQATT, SNEGSKA (reference sequence). About this clonotype: Its matching antigen is unknown.

General study points: Ex vivo, HLA-C-restricted CMV-specific TCR beta clonotypes prevailed over the rest of the response.

The TCR was taken from a human donor in good health (CMV status not recorded). Some clones in this sample may be carry-over from other donors' samples. The sequenced sample was PBMCs. The chain recombines TRBV20-1 with TRBJ1-1; D call uncertain. CDR3 loop: CSAPKAKNTEAFF. The CDR3 DNA sequence: TGCAGTGCACCCAAGGCCAAGAACACTGAAGCTTTCTTT.